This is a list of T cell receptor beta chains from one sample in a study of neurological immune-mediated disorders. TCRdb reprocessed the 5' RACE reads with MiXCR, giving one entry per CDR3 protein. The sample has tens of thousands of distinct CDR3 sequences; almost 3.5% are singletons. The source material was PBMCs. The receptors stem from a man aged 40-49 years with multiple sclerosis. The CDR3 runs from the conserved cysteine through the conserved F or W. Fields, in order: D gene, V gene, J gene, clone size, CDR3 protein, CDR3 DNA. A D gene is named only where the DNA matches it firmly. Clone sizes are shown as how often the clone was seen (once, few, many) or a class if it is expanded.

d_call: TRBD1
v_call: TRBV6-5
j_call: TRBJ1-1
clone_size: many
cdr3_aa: CASSYSGGDTEAFF
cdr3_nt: TGTGCCAGCAGTTACTCAGGGGGCGACACTGAAGCTTTCTTT

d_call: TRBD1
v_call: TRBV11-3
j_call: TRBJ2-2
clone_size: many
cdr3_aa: CASSLGLGQATGELFF
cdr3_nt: TGTGCCAGCAGCTTAGGCCTAGGACAGGCCACCGGGGAGCTGTTTTTT

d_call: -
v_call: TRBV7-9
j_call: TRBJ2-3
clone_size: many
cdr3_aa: CASSRTPQGTDTQYF
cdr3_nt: TGTGCCAGCAGCCGAACTCCCCAGGGAACAGATACGCAGTATTTT

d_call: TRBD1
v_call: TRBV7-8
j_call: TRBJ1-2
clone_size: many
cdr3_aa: CASSLPGTAHNYGYTF
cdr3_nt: TGTGCCAGCAGCTTACCGGGGACAGCTCATAACTATGGCTACACCTTC

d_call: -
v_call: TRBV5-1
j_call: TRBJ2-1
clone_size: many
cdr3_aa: CASSLEFSLGEQFF
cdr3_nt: TGCGCCAGCAGCTTGGAATTCAGCTTGGGTGAGCAGTTCTTC

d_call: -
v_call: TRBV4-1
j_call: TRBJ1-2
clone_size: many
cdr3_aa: CASSSGGGSELRYGYTF
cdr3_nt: TGCGCCAGCAGCTCGGGAGGCGGCAGCGAACTTCGCTATGGCTACACCTTC

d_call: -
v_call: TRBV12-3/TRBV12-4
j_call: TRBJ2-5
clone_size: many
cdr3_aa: CASSFGSKETQYF
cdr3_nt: TGTGCCAGCAGTTTTGGTTCGAAAGAGACCCAGTACTTC

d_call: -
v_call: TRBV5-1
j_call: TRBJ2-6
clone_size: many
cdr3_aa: CASSKESGSGANVLTF
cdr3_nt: TGCGCCAGCAGCAAAGAATCAGGGTCGGGGGCCAACGTCCTGACTTTC

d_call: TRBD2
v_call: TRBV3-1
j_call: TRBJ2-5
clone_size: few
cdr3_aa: CASSPSGAGEEETQYF
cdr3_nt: TGTGCCAGCAGCCCTTCGGGTGCGGGAGAAGAGGAGACCCAGTACTTC

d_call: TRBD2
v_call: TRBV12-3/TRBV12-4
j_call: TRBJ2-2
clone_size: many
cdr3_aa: CASSSVGRGAGELFF
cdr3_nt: TGTGCCAGCAGTTCGGTTGGCCGGGGGGCCGGGGAGCTGTTTTTT

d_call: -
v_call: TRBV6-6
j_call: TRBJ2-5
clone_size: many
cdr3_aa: CASSYSQGIQETQYF
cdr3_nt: TGTGCCAGCAGTTACTCGCAGGGGATCCAAGAGACCCAGTACTTC

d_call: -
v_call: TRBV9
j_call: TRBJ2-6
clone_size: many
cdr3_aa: CASSLWPVSSGANVLTF
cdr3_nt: TGTGCCAGCAGCTTGTGGCCCGTAAGCTCTGGGGCCAACGTCCTGACTTTC

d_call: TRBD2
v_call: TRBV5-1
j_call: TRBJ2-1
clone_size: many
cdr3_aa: CASSLEASGGANNEQFF
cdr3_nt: TGCGCCAGCAGCTTGGAGGCTAGCGGGGGGGCAAATAATGAGCAGTTCTTC

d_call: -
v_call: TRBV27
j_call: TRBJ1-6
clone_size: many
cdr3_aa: CASSLGPAGAGYVSPLHF
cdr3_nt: TGTGCCAGCAGTTTAGGTCCTGCTGGGGCAGGGTACGTCTCACCCCTCCACTTT

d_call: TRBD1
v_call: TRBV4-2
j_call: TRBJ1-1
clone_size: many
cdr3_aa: CASSQGDRDTEAFF
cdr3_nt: TGTGCCAGCAGCCAAGGCGACAGGGACACTGAAGCTTTCTTT

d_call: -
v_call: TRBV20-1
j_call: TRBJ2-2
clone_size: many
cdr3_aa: CSARDQARSTGELFF
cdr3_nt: TGCAGTGCTAGAGATCAAGCTCGCTCCACCGGGGAGCTGTTTTTT

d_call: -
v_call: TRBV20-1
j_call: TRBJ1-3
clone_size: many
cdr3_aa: CSARDSSGNTIYF
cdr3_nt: TGCAGTGCTAGAGATAGCTCTGGAAACACCATATATTTT